Given below is one T cell receptor beta chain in context. This CDR3 region has 17 residues. From germline, CDR1 is SGHDN and CDR2 FVKESK. After removal of 0 bases from V and 7 bases from J, the junction contained 10 bases not matched to a gene. The data were taken from a study of blood T cell repertoires in COVID-19. TCRdb keeps only in-frame clones here, not all; method: immunoSEQ multiplex PCR. The sample has about 230,000 clones; approximately 90% are singletons. The sample taken for sequencing was peripheral blood. The chain uses TRBV14 and TRBJ2-1; 9 nucleotides agree with TRBD2. The receptor was isolated from a man in his fifties or sixties with COVID-19, enrolled during active disease. CDR3: CASSQDRVAGVGNEQFF. In nucleotides, the CDR3 is TGTGCCAGCAGCCAAGATCGCGTAGCGGGAGTTGGGAATGAGCAGTTCTTC. The full variable domain, rest sourced from reference TRBV14 and TRBJ2-1, is EAGVTQFPSHSVIEKGQTVTLRCDPISGHDNLYWYRRVMGKEIKFLLHFVKESKQDESGMPNNRFLAERTGGTYSTLKVQPAELEDSGVYFCASSQDRVAGVGNEQFFGPGTRLTVL.